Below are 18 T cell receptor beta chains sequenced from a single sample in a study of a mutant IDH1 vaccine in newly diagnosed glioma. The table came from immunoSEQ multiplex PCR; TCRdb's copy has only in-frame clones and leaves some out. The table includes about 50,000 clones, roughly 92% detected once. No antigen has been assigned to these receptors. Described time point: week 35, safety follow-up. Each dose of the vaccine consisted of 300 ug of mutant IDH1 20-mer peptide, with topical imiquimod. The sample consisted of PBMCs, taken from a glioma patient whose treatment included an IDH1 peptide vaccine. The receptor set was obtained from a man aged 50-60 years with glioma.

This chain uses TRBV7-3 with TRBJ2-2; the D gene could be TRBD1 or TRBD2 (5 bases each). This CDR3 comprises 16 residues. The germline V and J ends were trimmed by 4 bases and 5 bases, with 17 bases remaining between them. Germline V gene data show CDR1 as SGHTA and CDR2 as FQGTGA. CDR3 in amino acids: CASSSSGTGRTGELFF. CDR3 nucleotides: TGTGCCAGCAGCTCCTCCGGGACGGGAAGAACCGGGGAGCTGTTTTTT.

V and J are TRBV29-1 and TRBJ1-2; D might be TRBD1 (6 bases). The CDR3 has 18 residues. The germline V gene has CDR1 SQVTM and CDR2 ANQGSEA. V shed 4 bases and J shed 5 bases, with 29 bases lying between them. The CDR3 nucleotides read TGCAGCGTTGGAACCCCCAGTAGCAGGGGCACCGGGCAATATGGCTACACCTTC. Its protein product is CSVGTPSSRGTGQYGYTF.

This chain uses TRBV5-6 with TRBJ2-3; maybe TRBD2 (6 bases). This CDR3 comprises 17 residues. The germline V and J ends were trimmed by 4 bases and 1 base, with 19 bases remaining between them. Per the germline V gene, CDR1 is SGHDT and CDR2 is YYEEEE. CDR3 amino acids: CASSQAVASDGTDTQYF. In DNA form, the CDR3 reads TGTGCCAGCAGCCAGGCTGTTGCTAGCGACGGCACAGATACGCAGTATTTT.

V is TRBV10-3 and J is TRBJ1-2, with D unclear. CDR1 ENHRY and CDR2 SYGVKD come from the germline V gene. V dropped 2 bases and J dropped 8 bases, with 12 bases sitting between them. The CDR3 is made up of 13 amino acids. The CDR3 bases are TGTGCCATCAGTGAGGCCCCCCTTTTAGGCTACACCTTC. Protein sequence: CAISEAPLLGYTF.

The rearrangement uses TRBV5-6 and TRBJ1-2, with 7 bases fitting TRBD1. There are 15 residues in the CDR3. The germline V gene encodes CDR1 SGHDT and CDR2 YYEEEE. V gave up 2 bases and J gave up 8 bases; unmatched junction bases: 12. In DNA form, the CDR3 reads TGTGCCAGCAGCTTACTGAACAGGGGAGAGGTGGGCTACACCTTC. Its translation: CASSLLNRGEVGYTF.

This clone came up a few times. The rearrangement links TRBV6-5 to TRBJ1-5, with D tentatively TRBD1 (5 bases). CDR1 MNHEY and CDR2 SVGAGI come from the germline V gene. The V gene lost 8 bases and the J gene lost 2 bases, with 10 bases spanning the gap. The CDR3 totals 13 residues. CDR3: CASAGRGNQPQHF. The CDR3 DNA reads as TGTGCCAGCGCGGGGCGGGGCAATCAGCCCCAGCATTTT.

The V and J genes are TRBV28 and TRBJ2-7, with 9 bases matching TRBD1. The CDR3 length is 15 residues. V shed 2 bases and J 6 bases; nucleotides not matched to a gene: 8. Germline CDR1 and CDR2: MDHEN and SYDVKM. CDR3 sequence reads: CASSLLGQGTGEQYF. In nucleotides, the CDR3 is TGTGCCAGCAGTTTACTTGGACAGGGGACCGGCGAGCAGTACTTC.

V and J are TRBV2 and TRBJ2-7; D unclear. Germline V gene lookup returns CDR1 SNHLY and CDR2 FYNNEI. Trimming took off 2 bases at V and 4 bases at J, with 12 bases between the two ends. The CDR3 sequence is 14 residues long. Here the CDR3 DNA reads TGTGCCAGCAGTGAAATGTGGGATTTTTACGAGCAGTACTTC. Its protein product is CASSEMWDFYEQYF.

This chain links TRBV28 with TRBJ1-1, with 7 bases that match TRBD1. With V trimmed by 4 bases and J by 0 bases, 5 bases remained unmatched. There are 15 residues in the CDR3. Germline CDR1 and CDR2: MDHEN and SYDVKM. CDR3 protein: CASSSRTGMNTEAFF. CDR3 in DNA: TGTGCCAGCAGTTCCCGGACAGGTATGAACACTGAAGCTTTCTTT.

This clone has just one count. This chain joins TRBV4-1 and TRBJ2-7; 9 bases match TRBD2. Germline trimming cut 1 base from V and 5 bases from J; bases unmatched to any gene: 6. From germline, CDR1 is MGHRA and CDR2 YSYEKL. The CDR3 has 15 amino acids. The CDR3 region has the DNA TGCGCCAGCAGCCAAGTGCTTAGCGGGAGCGACGAGCAGTACTTC. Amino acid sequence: CASSQVLSGSDEQYF.

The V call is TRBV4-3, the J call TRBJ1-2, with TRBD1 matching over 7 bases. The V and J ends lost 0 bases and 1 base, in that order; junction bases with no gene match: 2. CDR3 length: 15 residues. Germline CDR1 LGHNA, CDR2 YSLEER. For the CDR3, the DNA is TGCGCCAGCAGCCAAGATCACAGGGGTAACTATGGCTACACCTTC. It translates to CASSQDHRGNYGYTF.

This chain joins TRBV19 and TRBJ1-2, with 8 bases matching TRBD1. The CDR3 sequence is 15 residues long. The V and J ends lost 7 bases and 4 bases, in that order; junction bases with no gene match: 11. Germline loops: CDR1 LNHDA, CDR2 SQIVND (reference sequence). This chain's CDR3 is CASIGQGARGYGYTF. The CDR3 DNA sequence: TGTGCCAGTATAGGGCAGGGGGCGCGCGGCTATGGCTACACCTTC.

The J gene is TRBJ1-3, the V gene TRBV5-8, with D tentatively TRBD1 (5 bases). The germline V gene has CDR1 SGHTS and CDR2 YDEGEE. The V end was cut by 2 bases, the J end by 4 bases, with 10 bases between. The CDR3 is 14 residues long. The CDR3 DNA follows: TGTGCCAGCAGCTTCAGAGGGGACGGAAACACCATATATTTT. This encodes CASSFRGDGNTIYF. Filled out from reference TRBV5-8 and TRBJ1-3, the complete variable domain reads EAGVTQSPTHLIKTRGQQATLRCSPISGHTSVYWYQQALGLGLQFLLWYDEGEERNRGNFPPRFSGRQFPNYSSELNVNALELEDSALYLCASSFRGDGNTIYFGEGSWLTVV.

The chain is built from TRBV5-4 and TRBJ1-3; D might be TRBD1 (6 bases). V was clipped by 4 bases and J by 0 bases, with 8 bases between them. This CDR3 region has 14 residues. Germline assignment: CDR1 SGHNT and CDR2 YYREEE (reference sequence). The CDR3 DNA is TGTGCCAGCAGCATACAGGGCTCTGGAAACACCATATATTTT. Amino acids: CASSIQGSGNTIYF.

The CDR3 DNA is TGTGCCAGCAGTAGCCGACAGGGGTCTGCAGGTCGGGGCGAGCAGTACTTC. Residues: CASSSRQGSAGRGEQYF. The gene calls are TRBV27 and TRBJ2-7, with 8 positions matching TRBD1. This CDR3 is built from 17 residues. Trimming removed 5 bases from V and 6 bases from J; junction bases left unmatched: 18. Germline V lookup: CDR1 MNHEY, CDR2 SMNVEV (reference sequence).

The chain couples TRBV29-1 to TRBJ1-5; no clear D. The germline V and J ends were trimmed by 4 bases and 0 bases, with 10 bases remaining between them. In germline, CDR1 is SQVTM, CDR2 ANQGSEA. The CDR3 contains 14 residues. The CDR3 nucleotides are TGCAGCGTTGTATCGACGGATAGCAATCAGCCCCAGCATTTT. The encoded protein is CSVVSTDSNQPQHF. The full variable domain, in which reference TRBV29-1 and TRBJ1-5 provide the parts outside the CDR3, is SAVISQKPSRDICQRGTSLTIQCQVDSQVTMMFWYRQQPGQSLTLIATANQGSEATYESGFVIDKFPISRPNLTFSTLTVSNMSPEDSSIYLCSVVSTDSNQPQHFGDGTRLSIL.

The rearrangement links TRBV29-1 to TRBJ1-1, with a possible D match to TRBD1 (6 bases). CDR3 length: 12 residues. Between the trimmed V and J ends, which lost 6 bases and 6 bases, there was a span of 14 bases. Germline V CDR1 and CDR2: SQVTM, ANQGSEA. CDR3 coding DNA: TGCAGCGTCCACAGGACAGTGTCTGAAGCTTTCTTT. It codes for CSVHRTVSEAFF.

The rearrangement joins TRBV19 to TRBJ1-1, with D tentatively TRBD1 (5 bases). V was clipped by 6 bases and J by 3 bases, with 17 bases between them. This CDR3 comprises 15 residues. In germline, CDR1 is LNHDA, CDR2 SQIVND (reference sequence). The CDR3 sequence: CASRAGRTGDTEAFF. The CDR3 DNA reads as TGTGCCAGTAGAGCGGGTAGGACGGGGGACACTGAAGCTTTCTTT.